The clone carrying this TCR beta chain was seen a handful of times. The antigen is undetermined. Time point reported: longitudinal time-point 3. The sample is drawn from a study of neurological immune-mediated disorders. Study observations and caveats: According to phylogenetic grouping, one related-CDR3 cluster, a possible signature, contained the repertoires of 18 of 34 multiple sclerosis patients.

The authors produced cDNA by 5'RACE using 10-nucleotide random UMIs. MiXCR was run by TCRdb on the 5' RACE reads, yielding one entry per CDR3 protein. Altogether 84,000 or so distinct CDR3 sequences are present, 4.3% being singletons, with the ten largest covering less than 7.5%. V lost 0 bases and J 1 base, leaving 13 bases between the germline ends. The CDR3 covers 16 residues. The V gene's germline CDR1 is LGHDT and CDR2 YNNKEL (reference sequence). This rearrangement joins TRBV3-1 to TRBJ2-7; weak D call: TRBD2 (5 bases). Sequencing used PBMCs. This TCR was sampled from an older woman with multiple sclerosis. The CDR3 sequence is CASSQDIRPGSYEQYF. The CDR3 DNA sequence: TGTGCCAGCAGCCAAGATATCAGACCGGGGTCCTACGAGCAGTACTTC.